This TCR beta chain was profiled in a study of B cell selection in AIRE deficiency (dated by TCRdb to between 2017 and 2020). General notes on the study: Researchers compared TCRbeta repertoires of sorted blood CD4+ conventional T cells and regulatory T cells in AIRE-deficient patients with those in healthy controls. The TCR-sequenced cohort comprised about five AIRE-deficient APECED patients and about five healthy control donors. What the work shows at the level of the full study, not this receptor alone: In terms of TCRBV gene usage, CDR3 length and TCR diversity, Tconv and Treg cells from AIRE-deficient patients looked similar to Tconv and Treg cells from healthy donors. Only TCRbeta chains were sequenced, and around 35% of shared healthy-donor Treg sequences were also present in healthy Tconv cells, possibly due to differing TCRalpha chains. Shared Treg sequences had shorter CDR3s, which reflects a bias toward rearrangements containing few non-templated nucleotide insertions. Of roughly 4,000 shared Treg TCRbeta sequences, roughly 29% were shared only among healthy donors and around 9% only among patients, suggesting less efficient Treg selection without AIRE. Roughly 31% of Treg TCRbeta sequences shared among healthy donors appeared in patient Tconv cells, suggesting diversion of Treg-biased clones into the Tconv compartment.

CD4+CD25hiCD127low/negative cells were sorted as the regulatory T cell population. APECED syndrome was present in the AIRE-deficient patients. A FACSAria flow cytometer was used to sort the Tconv and Treg cells intended for TCRbeta sequencing. Sorted cells were collected into 5-ml round-bottom polystyrene tubes, and dry cell pellets were frozen at -80°C before sequencing. The immunoSEQ platform was used to sequence the TCRbeta chain. As for the authors' bioinformatics: Approximately 5.3x10^4 distinct TCRbeta sequences from patients and 9.56x10^4 from healthy donors were obtained from pooled Treg repertoires. Treg TCRbeta sequences found in two or more individuals were defined as public, and these public Treg TCRbeta sequences were then searched for in Tconv repertoires. Differences between groups were assessed using Mann-Whitney U tests with Bonferroni-Dunn correction in GraphPad Prism 7.03. TCRdb took this table from immuneACCESS and kept in-frame rearrangements with V and J called. Such tables lack part of the clones; where checked against another copy, unresolved V genes explain under half of the gap, and the rest is unexplained. V, J and clone size derive from that table, while D and trimming were established from the DNA sequence. This sample is represented by tens of thousands of clones; approximately 94% of them were singletons. The top ten clonotypes cover less than 2% of the sample.

This clone was counted a single time. This clone's antigen is unknown. Base-call qualities are not available, and no considerably larger clone is one nucleotide away. The sequenced sample consisted of Tregs sorted from PBMCs. The sequence was obtained from a human donor with AIRE deficiency.

CDR3 sequence: CASSLGGGYEQYF. The DNA sequence reads TGTGCCAGCAGCTTGGGCGGGGGCTACGAGCAGTACTTC. The rearrangement joined TRBV5-5 to TRBJ2-7; 7 central bases correspond to TRBD2. V has 0 bases trimmed and J has 3 bases trimmed; junction bases matching no gene number 0. Measured from the cysteine to the phenylalanine, the CDR3 is 13 residues long. Just the 39-base CDR3 DNA is kept, in frame starting at base 1. The germline V gene (reference sequence) yields SGHKS for CDR1 and YYEKEE for CDR2.